This T cell receptor (beta chain) was documented in a study of blood T cell repertoires in COVID-19. Study details: There were acute and convalescent COVID-19 samples, and they came from the United States, Italy and Spain. Nucleic acid was either cDNA or gDNA, and it came from T cells, B-cell-depleted T cells, or PBMCs.

Per the original data handling: Nucleated cell number was recorded as an estimate derived from reference gene primer amplification. The protocol was immunoSEQ multiplex PCR, while the TCRdb copy is restricted to in-frame clones and leaves out a portion. From that table come the V and J calls and clone size; the DNA was used to work out D and trimming. The table lists almost 300,000 clones, more than 85% of them singletons. This clone was counted between two and nine times. The sample has other DNA sequences that encode this CDR3 too. The TCR originated in an older man with acute or convalescent COVID-19. The source material was peripheral blood.

The CDR3 is CASSLLMNTEAFF. The CDR3 DNA follows: TGTGCCAGCAGCCTCCTTATGAACACTGAAGCTTTCTTT. This chain uses TRBV12-3 or TRBV12-4 with TRBJ1-1; D not certain. This CDR3 has 13 amino acids. With 6 bases removed from V and 0 bases from J, the gap between germline ends came to 8 bases.